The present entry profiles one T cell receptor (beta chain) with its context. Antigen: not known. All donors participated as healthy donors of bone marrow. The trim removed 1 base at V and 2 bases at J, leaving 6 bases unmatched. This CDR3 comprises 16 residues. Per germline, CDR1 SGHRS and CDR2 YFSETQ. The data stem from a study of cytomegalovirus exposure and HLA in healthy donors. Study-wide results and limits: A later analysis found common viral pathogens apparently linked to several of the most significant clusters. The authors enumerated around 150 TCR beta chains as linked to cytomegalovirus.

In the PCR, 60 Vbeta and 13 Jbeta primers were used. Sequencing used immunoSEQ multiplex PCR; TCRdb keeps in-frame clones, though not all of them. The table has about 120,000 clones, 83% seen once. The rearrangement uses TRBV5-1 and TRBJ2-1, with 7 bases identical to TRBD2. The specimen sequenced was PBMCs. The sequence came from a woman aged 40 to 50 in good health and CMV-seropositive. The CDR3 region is CASSLSARGAYNEQFF. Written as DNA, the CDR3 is TGCGCCAGCAGCTTGAGCGCCCGGGGGGCCTACAATGAGCAGTTCTTC.